This T cell receptor beta chain was sequenced in a study of neurological immune-mediated disorders. V lost 5 bases, J lost 4 bases, and 11 bases stayed unmatched. CDR1 and CDR2 from the germline V gene are SGHTA and FQGNSA. The CDR3 covers 16 residues. MiXCR, run by TCRdb on the 5' RACE reads, gives a single entry per CDR3 protein. Altogether roughly 34,000 distinct CDR3 sequences are present, 10% to 15% being singletons, with the ten largest covering about 2.5%. Time point in this sample: longitudinal time-point 2. The chain couples TRBV7-2 to TRBJ2-3; 8 bases fit TRBD2. Sequencing was done on a sample of PBMCs. This receptor was identified in a woman between 40 and 55 years old in good health. CDR3 in amino acids: CASSPVPLAGSDTQYF. The CDR3 DNA reads as TGTGCCAGCAGCCCCGTCCCCCTAGCGGGTTCAGATACGCAGTATTTT.